The 5 T cell receptor beta chains below were found in one sample sequenced in a study of T cells in Graves' hyperthyroidism and ophthalmopathy. Template material for amplifying TCR beta CDR3 regions consisted of RNA transcripts. A set of HTBI primers served as the primers for a first-round RT-PCR of the TCR CDR3. MiXCR was run by TCRdb on the multiplex PCR reads, yielding one entry per CDR3 protein. The sample consists of about 350,000 distinct CDR3 sequences, more than 11% of them appearing once. Sequencing used blood. All receptors come from a woman younger than 45 with Graves' hyperthyroidism.

This clonotype was counted many times. CDR3 bases: TGTGCCAGCAGTTTATCAGCGGGGTTTGAAGCTTTCTTT. Translation: CASSLSAGFEAFF. The V call is TRBV28, the J call TRBJ1-1; D is uncertain. Per germline, CDR1 MDHEN and CDR2 SYDVKM. V gave up 1 base and J gave up 7 bases, with 10 bases separating them. This CDR3 spans 13 amino acids.

This clonotype was recorded many times. The chain has TRBV13 and TRBJ2-7; tentative D call: TRBD1 (5 bases). The CDR3 has 15 amino acids. The V end was cut by 8 bases, the J end by 0 bases, with 17 bases between. Germline CDR1 PRHDT, CDR2 FYEKMQ (reference sequence). Here the CDR3 DNA reads TGTGCCAGCGGACACTCGACGAGCAGCTCCTACGAGCAGTACTTC. Translating gives CASGHSTSSSYEQYF.

This rearrangement joins TRBV3-1 to TRBJ1-2; possible D gene TRBD1, 6 bases. Germline V lookup: CDR1 LGHDT, CDR2 YNNKEL (reference sequence). The V gene lost 5 bases and the J gene lost 7 bases, with 8 bases spanning the gap. CDR3 length: 11 residues. CDR3 in DNA: TGTGCCAGCAGCAACAGGGTTGGCTACACCTTC. This codes for CASSNRVGYTF.

The V gene is TRBV5-1, the J gene TRBJ2-1; D gene uncertain. This CDR3 region has 16 residues. The V gene's germline CDR1 is SGHRS and CDR2 YFSETQ. V lost 4 bases, J lost 7 bases, and 21 bases lay in between. The DNA of the CDR3 is TGCGCCAGCAGCGGGGTCGCCGGATTAAGTTTAAATGAGCAGTTCTTC. Its translation is CASSGVAGLSLNEQFF.

This clonotype was seen a few times. A junction end diverges from the germline sequence, so it may reflect a read error. The chain couples TRBV3-1 to TRBJ2-3; 7 nucleotides match TRBD2. Germline-derived CDR1 and CDR2 are LGHDT and YNNKEL (reference sequence). CDR3 length: 15 residues. CDR3 bases: TGTGCCAGCAGACCAAGCGGGAAGAGCACAGATACGCAGTATTTC. Its protein is CASRPSGKSTDTQYF.